These 2 T cell receptor beta chains share one sample of origin, sequenced in a study of blood T cell repertoires in COVID-19 (dated by TCRdb to 2018 to 2020). Preparation of the library involved the immunoSEQ multiplex PCR assay. The source is immuneACCESS, and TCRdb retained only in-frame sequences with V and J called. Part of the clones is not carried over; for the studies checked, unresolved V genes explain less than half of this, and the remainder is unexplained. For this sample there are around 170,000 clones; approximately 79% appear just once. The ten largest make up 3% of the sample. Sample: peripheral blood. These receptors came from a woman aged 80 or over with acute or convalescent COVID-19.

Written as DNA, the CDR3 is TGCAGCGTTGAAGTATATCGTAGCGGCACAAGCTCCTACAATGAGCAGTTCTTC. Its protein is CSVEVYRSGTSSYNEQFF. This chain connects TRBV29-1 to TRBJ2-1, with a tentative D call TRBD2 (6 bases). The germline V and J ends were trimmed by 1 base and 0 bases, with 19 bases remaining between them. The V gene's germline CDR1 is SQVTM and CDR2 ANQGSEA. CDR3 length: 18 amino acids.

This clone was seen a few times. The J gene is TRBJ2-3, the V gene TRBV28; unclear D gene. The CDR3 runs to 13 residues. V lost 2 bases to trimming and J lost 1 base, with 4 bases between them. Germline CDR1 is MDHEN and CDR2 is SYDVKM. CDR3 protein: CASSLAGTDTQYF. For the CDR3, the DNA is TGTGCCAGCAGTTTAGCAGGCACAGATACGCAGTATTTT.